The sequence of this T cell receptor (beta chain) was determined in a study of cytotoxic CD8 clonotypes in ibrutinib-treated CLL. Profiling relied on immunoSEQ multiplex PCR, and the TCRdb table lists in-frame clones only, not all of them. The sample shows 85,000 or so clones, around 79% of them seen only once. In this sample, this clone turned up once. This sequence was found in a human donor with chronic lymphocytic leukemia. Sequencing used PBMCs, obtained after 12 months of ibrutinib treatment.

CDR3 sequence (DNA): TGTGCCAGCACCCTCGGGGGGAGGGCTTTCTTT. Its translation is CASTLGGRAFF. The chain couples TRBV27 to TRBJ1-1; weak D call: TRBD1 (5 bases). Per the germline V gene, CDR1 is MNHEY and CDR2 is SMNVEV (reference sequence). Deletions cut 7 bases from V and 11 bases from J, with 14 bases between. CDR3 length equals 11 residues.